This entry lists 6 T cell receptor beta chains sequenced from one sample in a study of cytomegalovirus exposure and HLA in healthy donors. Primers: 60 Vbeta forward and 13 Jbeta reverse. Here immunoSEQ multiplex PCR was the method, and the copy in TCRdb shows in-frame clones only, minus some. The sample comprises about 140,000 clones, around 80% of which are singletons, and 1.8% rests with the top ten. Material: PBMCs. The receptor set was obtained from a middle-aged man in good health and CMV-seronegative.

The chain joins TRBV7-8 to TRBJ2-7, with D perhaps TRBD1 (5 bases). V shed 4 bases and J shed 7 bases, with 11 bases lying between them. CDR3 length: 12 residues. Germline-derived CDR1 and CDR2 are SGHVS and FQNEAQ. The CDR3 here is CASSSEKGEQYF. CDR3 coding DNA: TGTGCCAGCAGCTCGGAGAAGGGGGAGCAGTACTTC. The full variable domain, with the rest looked up from reference TRBV7-8 and TRBJ2-7, is GAGVSQSPRYKVAKRGQDVALRCDPISGHVSLFWYQQALGQGPEFLTYFQNEAQLDKSGLPSDRFFAERPEGSVSTLKIQRTQQEDSAVYLCASSSEKGEQYFGPGTRLTVT.

The V and J genes are TRBV7-9 and TRBJ2-3; weak D call: TRBD1 (6 bases). The germline V gene has CDR1 SEHNR and CDR2 FQNEAQ (reference sequence). The V end lost 8 bases, the J end lost 14 bases, and 17 bases lay between the germline ends. The length of the CDR3 is 11 residues. CDR3 DNA sequence: TGTGCCAGCTCTACAGGGTCTAAGATGTATTTT. It encodes CASSTGSKMYF. Supplemented by reference TRBV7-9 and TRBJ2-3, the full variable domain reads DTGVSQNPRHKITKRGQNVTFRCDPISEHNRLYWYRQTLGQGPEFLTYFQNEAQLEKSRLLSDRFSAERPKGSFSTLEIQRTEQGDSAMYLCASSTGSKMYFGPGTRLTVL.

The rearrangement uses TRBV11-2 and TRBJ2-7, with 7 bases fitting TRBD2. The CDR3 is made up of 14 amino acids. Germline V gene data show CDR1 as SGHAT and CDR2 as FQNNGV. Trimming removed 1 base from V and 5 bases from J; junction bases left unmatched: 5. The CDR3 DNA sequence: TGTGCCAGCAGCTTAGGGGGGGGTCTAGACGAGCAGTACTTC. Translation: CASSLGGGLDEQYF.

This clone was picked up a small number of times. The chain employs TRBV9 and TRBJ1-2, with TRBD1 matching over 7 bases. Germline lookup yields CDR1 SGDLS and CDR2 YYNGEE. The CDR3 loop spans 14 amino acids. The V segment lost 3 bases and the J segment 8 bases; nucleotides outside the gene matches: 10. CDR3 in amino acids: CASSGELRGRGYTF. In DNA, the CDR3 is TGTGCCAGCAGCGGAGAGCTAAGGGGGCGAGGCTACACCTTC.

The V gene is TRBV18, the J gene TRBJ2-3, with D possibly matching TRBD1 (5 bases). Deletions cut 6 bases from V and 5 bases from J, with 24 bases between. Germline CDR1 is KGHSH and CDR2 is LQKENI. The length of the CDR3 is 17 residues. CDR3 protein: CASSSRLPGNQQDTQYF. The CDR3, as DNA: TGTGCCAGCTCGTCCCGACTTCCAGGGAATCAGCAAGATACGCAGTATTTT.

The chain carries TRBV11-3 and TRBJ2-3; 16 bases agree with TRBD2. Looked up from germline, CDR1 is SGHNT and CDR2 is YENEEA. V shed 5 bases and J 2 bases; nucleotides not matched to a gene: 7. The CDR3 is 18 amino acids. In DNA, the CDR3 is TGTGCCAGCAGCGAAACCGGGACTAGCGGGGGGGCCACAGATACGCAGTATTTT. It is translated as CASSETGTSGGATDTQYF.